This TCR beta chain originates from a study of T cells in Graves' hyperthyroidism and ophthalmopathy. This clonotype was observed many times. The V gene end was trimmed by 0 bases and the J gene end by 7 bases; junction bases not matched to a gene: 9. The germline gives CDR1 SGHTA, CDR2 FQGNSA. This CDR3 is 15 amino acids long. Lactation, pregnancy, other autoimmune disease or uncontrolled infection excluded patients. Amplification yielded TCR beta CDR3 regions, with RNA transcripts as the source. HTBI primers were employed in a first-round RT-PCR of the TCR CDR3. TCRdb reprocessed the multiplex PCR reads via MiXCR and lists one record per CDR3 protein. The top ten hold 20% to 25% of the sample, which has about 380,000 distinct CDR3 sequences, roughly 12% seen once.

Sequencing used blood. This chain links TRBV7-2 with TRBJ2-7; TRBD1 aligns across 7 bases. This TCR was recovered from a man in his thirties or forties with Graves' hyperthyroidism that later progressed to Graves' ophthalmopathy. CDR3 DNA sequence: TGTGCCAGCAGCTTAGCCCCGGGACAGCTTATAGAGCAGTACTTC. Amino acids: CASSLAPGQLIEQYF.